Shown below are 16 T cell receptor beta chains from a single sample sequenced in a study of blood T cell repertoires in COVID-19. Profiling relied on immunoSEQ multiplex PCR, and the TCRdb table lists in-frame clones only, not all of them. The table has about 170,000 clones, approximately 88% seen once. The source material was peripheral blood. The receptors were gathered from a woman aged 60-70 years with acute or convalescent COVID-19.

The genes are TRBV4-3 and TRBJ1-4; 7 bases align to TRBD1. Germline trimming cut 4 bases from V and 4 bases from J; bases unmatched to any gene: 6. The germline V gene has CDR1 LGHNA and CDR2 YSLEER. This CDR3 region has 15 residues. This CDR3 is CASSRRQGVNEKLFF. Written as DNA, the CDR3 is TGCGCCAGCAGCCGCAGACAGGGCGTTAATGAAAAACTGTTTTTT.

This chain joins TRBV24-1 and TRBJ2-3, with D possibly matching TRBD1 (6 bases). CDR1 and CDR2 (germline): KGHDR, SFDVKD. Trimming took off 4 bases at V and 13 bases at J, with 14 bases between the two ends. The CDR3 extends over 12 amino acids. The CDR3 spells CATSEVQGLKYF. The CDR3 nucleotides read TGTGCCACCAGTGAGGTACAGGGTTTGAAGTATTTT.

The chain uses TRBV5-4 and TRBJ2-3; 10 bases match TRBD2. The CDR3 covers 16 residues. V was pared by 4 bases and J by 2 bases, with 7 bases of the junction left unmatched. The germline V gene encodes CDR1 SGHNT and CDR2 YYREEE (reference sequence). CDR3 bases: TGTGCCAGCAGCGCCATTAGCGGGGGGCTCACAGATACGCAGTATTTT. This encodes CASSAISGGLTDTQYF.

The chain is built from TRBV19 and TRBJ2-3; 8 bases fit TRBD2. The CDR3 has 16 residues. V gave up 5 bases and J gave up 0 bases; unmatched junction bases: 7. Per germline, CDR1 LNHDA and CDR2 SQIVND (reference sequence). In DNA, the CDR3 is TGTGCCAGTAGTCCATCCGGGACTAGAAGCACAGATACGCAGTATTTT. Protein: CASSPSGTRSTDTQYF.

This clone occurred a few times. The rearrangement joins TRBV4-3 to TRBJ1-2; maybe TRBD1 (5 bases). V lost 0 bases and J lost 4, with 12 bases in between. CDR1 is LGHNA and CDR2 is YSLEER in the germline V gene. The CDR3 is made up of 15 amino acids. The CDR3 sequence: CASSQDLDSFYGYTF. DNA of the CDR3: TGCGCCAGCAGCCAAGATCTCGACAGTTTCTATGGCTACACCTTC.

The rearrangement joins TRBV6-5 to TRBJ1-6, with D maybe TRBD1 (6 bases). Germline loops: CDR1 MNHEY, CDR2 SVGAGI. V dropped 0 bases and J dropped 8 bases, with 11 bases sitting between them. This CDR3 contains 15 residues. CDR3 protein: CASSYSDRNYSPLHF. The CDR3 nucleotides are TGTGCCAGCAGTTACTCTGACAGGAACTATTCACCCCTCCACTTT.

The V gene is TRBV2, the J gene TRBJ1-5; 7 positions match TRBD1. In germline, CDR1 is SNHLY, CDR2 FYNNEI. The CDR3 is 15 amino acids. With 6 bases clipped from V and 1 base from J, the junction kept 6 bases outside the gene matches. The CDR3 protein is CASRRQGKSNQPQHF. CDR3 in DNA: TGTGCCAGCAGGAGACAGGGAAAGAGCAATCAGCCCCAGCATTTT.

For the CDR3, the DNA is TGTGCCAGCAGGACCGGACAGGGGATAGGCGGCTACACCTTC. It yields the protein CASRTGQGIGGYTF. The J gene is TRBJ1-2, the V gene TRBV28, with 9 bases fitting TRBD1. V lost 6 bases to trimming and J lost 8 bases; unmatched junction nucleotides: 10. The CDR3 is made up of 14 amino acids. Germline V CDR1 and CDR2: MDHEN, SYDVKM.

V and J are TRBV5-1 and TRBJ2-3; D gene uncertain. From germline, CDR1 is SGHRS and CDR2 YFSETQ. This CDR3 comprises 14 residues. The V end was cut by 2 bases, the J end by 3 bases, with 10 bases between. The CDR3: CASSLLLETDTQYF. CDR3 DNA sequence: TGCGCCAGCAGCTTACTTCTAGAGACAGATACGCAGTATTTT. Variable domain in full (rest from reference TRBV5-1 and TRBJ2-3): KAGVTQTPRYLIKTRGQQVTLSCSPISGHRSVSWYQQTPGQGLQFLFEYFSETQRNKGNFPGRFSGRQFSNSRSEMNVSTLELGDSALYLCASSLLLETDTQYFGPGTRLTVL.

The chain has TRBV24-1 and TRBJ2-3; the match to TRBD2 covers 13 bases. The CDR3 runs 17 residues. Unmatched junction bases numbered 2, after V lost 2 bases and J lost 1 base. From germline, CDR1 is KGHDR and CDR2 SFDVKD. The CDR3 DNA follows: TGTGCCACCAGTGATTCCGGGACTAGCGGGGGCACAGATACGCAGTATTTT. This encodes CATSDSGTSGGTDTQYF.

The V and J genes are TRBV6-5 and TRBJ1-6; 9 bases agree with TRBD1. The germline CDR1 and CDR2 sequences are MNHEY and SVGAGI. With 4 bases clipped from V and 7 bases from J, the junction kept 2 bases outside the gene matches. The CDR3 runs to 14 residues. This chain's CDR3 is CASSWDRDNSPLHF. CDR3 DNA: TGTGCCAGCAGTTGGGACAGGGACAATTCACCCCTCCACTTT.

A few counts support this clone. V usage is TRBV19 and J usage is TRBJ2-5; 12 bases align to TRBD2. CDR1 LNHDA and CDR2 SQIVND come from the germline V gene (reference sequence). Trimming cost V 5 bases and J 2 bases; bases outside gene matches: 6. The CDR3 length is 16 residues. CDR3: CASSPSGLAGQETQYF. The CDR3 DNA follows: TGTGCCAGTAGTCCCTCTGGACTAGCGGGACAAGAGACCCAGTACTTC.

This chain links TRBV4-1 with TRBJ1-1; 7 bases are shared with TRBD1. Germline values: CDR1 MGHRA, CDR2 YSYEKL. V was clipped by 3 bases and J by 3 bases; unmatched bases: 4. The CDR3 is made up of 14 amino acids. Here the CDR3 DNA reads TGCGCCAGCAGCCACAGACAGGGTTACACTGAAGCTTTCTTT. Translation: CASSHRQGYTEAFF.

The V gene is TRBV7-2, the J gene TRBJ2-7, with 10 positions matching TRBD1. Losses at the gene ends were 5 bases for V and 7 bases for J; bases not matched to a gene: 11. The CDR3 is made up of 15 amino acids. Per the germline V gene, CDR1 is SGHTA and CDR2 is FQGNSA. The CDR3 here is CASSTGQGGPGEQYF. Written as DNA, the CDR3 is TGTGCCAGCAGCACCGGACAGGGGGGGCCTGGGGAGCAGTACTTC.

The chain combines TRBV5-1 with TRBJ2-5; D is perhaps TRBD1 (6 bases). Germline values: CDR1 SGHRS, CDR2 YFSETQ. There are 15 residues in the CDR3. The ends were cut back, 0 bases at V and 1 base at J, with 10 bases in the middle. The CDR3 nucleotides read TGCGCCAGCAGCTTGGCCACAGGGATCCAAGAGACCCAGTACTTC. The encoded protein is CASSLATGIQETQYF.

The genes are TRBV24-1 and TRBJ2-5; 12 bases are shared with TRBD2. The junction had 15 bases not matched to a gene; V was cut back by 7 bases and J by 4 bases. Germline V gene data show CDR1 as KGHDR and CDR2 as SFDVKD. CDR3 length: 18 residues. The CDR3 DNA reads as TGTGCCACCAGGGGGCCCGGACTAGCGGGATCTGAGGGAGAGACCCAGTACTTC. Translating it yields CATRGPGLAGSEGETQYF.